This T cell receptor beta chain was obtained from a study of CD8 T cells in Susac syndrome. Random hexamers were used to reverse transcribe roughly 0.5 to 1 ug of RNA. Amplification of TCR beta CDR3 by immunoSEQ multiplex PCR spanned 54 Vbeta and 13 Jbeta. MiXCR was run by TCRdb on the immunoSEQ multiplex PCR reads, yielding one entry per CDR3 protein. The sample shows approximately 120,000 distinct CDR3 sequences, around 96% of them seen only once. Between the trimmed V and J ends, which lost 3 bases and 0 bases, there was a span of 5 bases. CDR1 and CDR2 (germline): ENHRY, SYGVKD. The CDR3 is 13 residues long. Remarks on this clonotype: What it binds is unknown.

The study, taken as a whole, reports: The study conceded that its TCR sequencing and HLA analysis involved relatively few individuals.

Sequencing targeted TCR beta in T cells from blood (CD8+ and CD4+). Healthy donors constituted the controls, which were matched for age and sex. Specimen: CD4+ T cells from PBMCs. This sequence was found in a human donor in good health. This chain joins TRBV10-3 and TRBJ1-1; D not certain. CDR3 coding DNA: TGTGCCATCAGTGACAAAGTGAACACTGAAGCTTTCTTT. Protein: CAISDKVNTEAFF.